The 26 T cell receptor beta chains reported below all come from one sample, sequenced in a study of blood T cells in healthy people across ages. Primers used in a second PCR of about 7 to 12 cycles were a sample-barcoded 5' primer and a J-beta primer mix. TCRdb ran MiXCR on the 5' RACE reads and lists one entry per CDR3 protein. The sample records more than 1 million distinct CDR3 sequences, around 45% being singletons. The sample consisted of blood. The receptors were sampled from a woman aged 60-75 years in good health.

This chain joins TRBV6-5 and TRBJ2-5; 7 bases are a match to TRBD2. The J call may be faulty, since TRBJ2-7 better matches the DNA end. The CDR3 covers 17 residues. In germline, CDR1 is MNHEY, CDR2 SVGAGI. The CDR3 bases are TGTGCCAGCAGTTACAATTCCCTAGCGGTACTGCCCCACGAGCAGTACTTC. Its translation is CASSYNSLAVLPHEQYF.

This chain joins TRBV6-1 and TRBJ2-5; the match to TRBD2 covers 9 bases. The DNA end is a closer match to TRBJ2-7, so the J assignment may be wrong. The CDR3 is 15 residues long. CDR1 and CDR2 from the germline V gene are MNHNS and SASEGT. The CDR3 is CASSPFAGGQYEQYF. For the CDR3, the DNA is TGTGCCAGCTCCCCGTTTGCGGGAGGGCAGTACGAGCAGTACTTC.

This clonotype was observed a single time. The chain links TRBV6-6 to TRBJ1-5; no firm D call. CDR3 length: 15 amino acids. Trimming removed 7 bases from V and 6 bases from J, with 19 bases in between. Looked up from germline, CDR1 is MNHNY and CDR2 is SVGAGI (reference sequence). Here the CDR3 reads CASTGSERRAQPQHF. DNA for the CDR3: TGTGCCAGCACCGGATCCGAGAGGAGGGCTCAGCCCCAGCATTTT.

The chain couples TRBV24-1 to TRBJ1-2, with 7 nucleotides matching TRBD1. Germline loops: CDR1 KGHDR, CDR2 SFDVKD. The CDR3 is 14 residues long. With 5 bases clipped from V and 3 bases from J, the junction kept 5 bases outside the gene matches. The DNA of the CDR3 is TGTGCCACCAGTGGTCCCGGGACAGACTATGGCTACACCTTC. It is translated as CATSGPGTDYGYTF.

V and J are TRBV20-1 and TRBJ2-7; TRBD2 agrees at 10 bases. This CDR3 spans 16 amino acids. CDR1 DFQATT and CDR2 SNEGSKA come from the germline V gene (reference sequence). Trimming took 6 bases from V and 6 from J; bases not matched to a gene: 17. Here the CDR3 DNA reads TGCAGTGCCGAATCCGGGACTAGCGAGAGTACAGGCGAGCAGTACTTC. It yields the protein CSAESGTSESTGEQYF.

The CDR3 bases are TGTGCCAGCAGTTTAGGGCACAGGTCTCAGGGCTACGAGCAGTACTTC. Translating it yields CASSLGHRSQGYEQYF. This chain uses TRBV27 with TRBJ2-5, with D possibly matching TRBD1 (5 bases). The J call may not be correct, given that the DNA end is closer to TRBJ2-7. The CDR3 consists of 16 residues. Germline V gene sequence: CDR1 MNHEY, CDR2 SMNVEV (reference sequence).

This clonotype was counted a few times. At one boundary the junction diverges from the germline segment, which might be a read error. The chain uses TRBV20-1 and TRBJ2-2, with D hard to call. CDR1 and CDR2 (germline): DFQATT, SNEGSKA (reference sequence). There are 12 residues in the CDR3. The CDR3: CSAREYTGELFF. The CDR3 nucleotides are TGCAGTGCTAGGGAATACACTGGGGAGCTGTTTTTT.

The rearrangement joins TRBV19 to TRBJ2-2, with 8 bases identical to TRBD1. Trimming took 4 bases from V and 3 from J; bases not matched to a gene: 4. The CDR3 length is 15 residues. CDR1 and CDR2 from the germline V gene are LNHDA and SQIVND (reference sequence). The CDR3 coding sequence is TGTGCCAGTAGTACCGGACAGGGTCACACCGGGGAGCTGTTTTTT. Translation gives CASSTGQGHTGELFF.

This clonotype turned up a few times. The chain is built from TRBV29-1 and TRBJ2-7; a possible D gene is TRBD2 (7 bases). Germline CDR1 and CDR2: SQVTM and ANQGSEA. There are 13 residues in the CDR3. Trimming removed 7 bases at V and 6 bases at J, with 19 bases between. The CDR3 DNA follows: TGCAGCGCGAAGATAGGGGGGGGAGGCGAGCAGTACTTC. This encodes CSAKIGGGGEQYF.

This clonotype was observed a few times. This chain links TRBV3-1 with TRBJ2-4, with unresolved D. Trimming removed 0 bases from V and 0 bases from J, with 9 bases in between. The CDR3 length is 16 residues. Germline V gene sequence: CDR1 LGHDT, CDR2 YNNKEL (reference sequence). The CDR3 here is CASSQDPGGAKNIQYF. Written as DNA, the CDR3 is TGTGCCAGCAGCCAAGATCCTGGCGGAGCCAAAAACATTCAGTACTTC.

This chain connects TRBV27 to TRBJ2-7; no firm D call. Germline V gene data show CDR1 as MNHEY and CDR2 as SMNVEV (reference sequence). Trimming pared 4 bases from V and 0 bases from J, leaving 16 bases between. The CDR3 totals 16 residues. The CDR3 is CASSSPQTTGSYEQYF. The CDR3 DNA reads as TGTGCCAGCAGTTCCCCACAGACAACGGGCTCCTACGAGCAGTACTTC.

CDR3 sequence: CSARSNLAGGTYEQYF. In DNA, the CDR3 is TGCAGTGCTAGATCCAATCTAGCGGGTGGTACCTACGAGCAGTACTTC. This chain links TRBV20-1 with TRBJ2-7; 8 nucleotides align to TRBD2. CDR1 DFQATT and CDR2 SNEGSKA come from the germline V gene (reference sequence). The V gene end was trimmed by 2 bases and the J gene end by 2 bases; junction bases not matched to a gene: 11. The CDR3 spans 16 residues.

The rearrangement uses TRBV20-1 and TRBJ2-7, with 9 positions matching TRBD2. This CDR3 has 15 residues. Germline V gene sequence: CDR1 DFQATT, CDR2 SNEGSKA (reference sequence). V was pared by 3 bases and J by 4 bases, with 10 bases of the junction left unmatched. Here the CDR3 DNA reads TGCAGTGCTAGTAGGCGGGAGGGATTTCCTTACGAGCAGTACTTC. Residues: CSASRREGFPYEQYF.

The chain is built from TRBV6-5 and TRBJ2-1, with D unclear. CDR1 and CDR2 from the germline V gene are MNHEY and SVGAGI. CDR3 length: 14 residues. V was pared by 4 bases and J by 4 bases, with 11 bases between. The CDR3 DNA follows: TGTGCCAGCAGTTCCCGTAGGGATTACAATGAGCAGTTCTTC. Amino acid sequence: CASSSRRDYNEQFF.

The CDR3 nucleotides read TGTGCCAGCAGCCCCCAGAGCGGGGGACAAGAGACCCAGTACTTC. This gives the protein CASSPQSGGQETQYF. The chain uses TRBV6-5 and TRBJ2-7; 8 bases are a match to TRBD2. The assigned J gene may be wrong: the sequence end matches TRBJ2-5 better. CDR1 is MNHEY and CDR2 is SVGAGI in the germline V gene. The CDR3 has 15 residues.

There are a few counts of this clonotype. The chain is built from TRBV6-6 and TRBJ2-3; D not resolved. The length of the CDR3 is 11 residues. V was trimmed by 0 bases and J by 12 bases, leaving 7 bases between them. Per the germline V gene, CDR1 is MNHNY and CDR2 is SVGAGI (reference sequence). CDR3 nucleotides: TGTGCCAGCAGTTACTCCACACCACAGTATTTT. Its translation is CASSYSTPQYF.

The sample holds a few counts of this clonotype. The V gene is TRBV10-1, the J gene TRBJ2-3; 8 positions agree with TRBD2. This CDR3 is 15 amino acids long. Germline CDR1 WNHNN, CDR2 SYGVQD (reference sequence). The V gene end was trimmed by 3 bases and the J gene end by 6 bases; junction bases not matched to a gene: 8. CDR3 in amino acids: CASSDSGTSFDTQYF. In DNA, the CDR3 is TGCGCCAGCAGTGATTCCGGGACTAGTTTCGATACGCAGTATTTT.

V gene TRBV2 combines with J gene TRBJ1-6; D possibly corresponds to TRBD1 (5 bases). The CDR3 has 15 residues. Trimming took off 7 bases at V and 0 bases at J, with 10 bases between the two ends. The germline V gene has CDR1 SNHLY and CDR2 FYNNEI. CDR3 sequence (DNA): TGTGCCAGCACCAGGGACGACTCCTATAATTCACCCCTCCACTTT. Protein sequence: CASTRDDSYNSPLHF.

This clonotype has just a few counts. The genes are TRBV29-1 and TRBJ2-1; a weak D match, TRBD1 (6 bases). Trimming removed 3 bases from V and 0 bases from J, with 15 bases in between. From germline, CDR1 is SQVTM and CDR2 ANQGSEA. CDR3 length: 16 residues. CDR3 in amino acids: CSVDGQSSSSYNEQFF. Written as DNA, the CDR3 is TGCAGCGTTGACGGACAGTCAAGCAGCTCCTACAATGAGCAGTTCTTC.

CDR3 sequence reads: CSVGSGSVEQYF. In DNA form, the CDR3 reads TGCAGCGTTGGATCGGGGTCGGTAGAGCAGTACTTC. V is TRBV29-1 and J is TRBJ2-7, with D possibly being TRBD2 (5 bases). This CDR3 has 12 residues. The ends were cut back, 4 bases at V and 7 bases at J, with 14 bases in the middle. Germline lookup yields CDR1 SQVTM and CDR2 ANQGSEA.

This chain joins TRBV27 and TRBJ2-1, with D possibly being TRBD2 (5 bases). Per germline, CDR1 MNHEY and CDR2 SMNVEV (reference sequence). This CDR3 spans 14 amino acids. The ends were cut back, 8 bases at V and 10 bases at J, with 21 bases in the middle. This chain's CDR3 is CASSGLLLLGEQFF. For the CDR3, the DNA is TGTGCCAGCTCCGGACTCCTCCTGCTTGGGGAGCAGTTCTTC.

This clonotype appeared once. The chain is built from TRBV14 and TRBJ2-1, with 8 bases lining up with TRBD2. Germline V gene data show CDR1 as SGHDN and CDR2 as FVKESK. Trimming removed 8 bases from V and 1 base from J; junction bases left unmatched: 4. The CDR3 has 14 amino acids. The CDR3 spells CASCSGASYNEQFF. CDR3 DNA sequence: TGTGCCAGCTGTAGCGGGGCGTCCTACAATGAGCAGTTCTTC.

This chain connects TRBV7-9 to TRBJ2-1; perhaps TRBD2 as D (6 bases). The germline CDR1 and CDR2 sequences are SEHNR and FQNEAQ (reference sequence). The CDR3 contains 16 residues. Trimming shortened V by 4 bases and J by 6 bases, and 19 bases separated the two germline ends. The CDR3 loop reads CASSYVIGGSRNEQFF. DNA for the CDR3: TGTGCCAGCAGCTACGTCATCGGGGGTAGTCGCAATGAGCAGTTCTTC.

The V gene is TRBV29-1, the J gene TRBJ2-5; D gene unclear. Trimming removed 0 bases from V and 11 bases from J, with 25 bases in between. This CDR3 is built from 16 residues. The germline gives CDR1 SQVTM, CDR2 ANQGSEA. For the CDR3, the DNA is TGCAGCGTTGAAGAATTGAGACCGGTGACATGCAATGAGCAGTACTTC. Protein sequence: CSVEELRPVTCNEQYF.

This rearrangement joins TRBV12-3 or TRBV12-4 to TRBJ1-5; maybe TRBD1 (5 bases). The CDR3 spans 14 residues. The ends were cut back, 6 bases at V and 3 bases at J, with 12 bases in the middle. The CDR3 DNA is TGTGCCAGCAGGGGGGGGAGTACCAATCAGCCCCAGCATTTT. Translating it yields CASRGGSTNQPQHF.

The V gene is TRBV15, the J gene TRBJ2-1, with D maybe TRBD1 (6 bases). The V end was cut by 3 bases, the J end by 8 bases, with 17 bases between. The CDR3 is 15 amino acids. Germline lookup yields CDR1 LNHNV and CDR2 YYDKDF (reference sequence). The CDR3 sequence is CATSRADREKDEQFF. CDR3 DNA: TGTGCCACCAGCAGGGCGGACAGAGAAAAGGATGAGCAGTTCTTC. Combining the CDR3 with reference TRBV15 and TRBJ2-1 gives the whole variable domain DAMVIQNPRYQVTQFGKPVTLSCSQTLNHNVMYWYQQKSSQAPKLLFHYYDKDFNNEADTPDNFQSRRPNTSFCFLDIRSPGLGDTAMYLCATSRADREKDEQFFGPGTRLTVL.